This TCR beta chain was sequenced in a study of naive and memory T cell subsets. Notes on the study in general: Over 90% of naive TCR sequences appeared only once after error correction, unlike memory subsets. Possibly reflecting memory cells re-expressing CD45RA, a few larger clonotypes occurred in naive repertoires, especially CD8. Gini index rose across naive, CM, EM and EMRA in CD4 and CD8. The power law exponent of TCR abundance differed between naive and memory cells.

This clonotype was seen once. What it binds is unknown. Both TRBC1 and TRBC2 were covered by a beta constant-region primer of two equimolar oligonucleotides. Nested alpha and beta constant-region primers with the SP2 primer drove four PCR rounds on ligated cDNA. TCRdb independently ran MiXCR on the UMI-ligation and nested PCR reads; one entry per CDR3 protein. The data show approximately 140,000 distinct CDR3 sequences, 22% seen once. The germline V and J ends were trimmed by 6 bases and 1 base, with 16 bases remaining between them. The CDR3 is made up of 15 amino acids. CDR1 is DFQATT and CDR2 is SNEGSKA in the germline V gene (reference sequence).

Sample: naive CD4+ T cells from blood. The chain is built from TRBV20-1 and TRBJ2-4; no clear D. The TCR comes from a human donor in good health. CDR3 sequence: CSAQDGQNAKNIQYF. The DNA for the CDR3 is TGCAGTGCCCAGGATGGCCAGAACGCCAAAAACATTCAGTACTTC.